The entry below describes one T cell receptor beta chain. Germline V gene sequence: CDR1 SNHLY, CDR2 FYNNEI. The CDR3 totals 15 residues. The germline V and J ends were trimmed by 4 bases and 2 bases, with 15 bases remaining between them. The sample belongs to a study of shared clonotypes between healthy human individuals. Profiling relied on immunoSEQ multiplex PCR, and the TCRdb table lists in-frame clones only, not all of them. The sample has roughly 2.4 million clones, approximately 94% seen once. The sequence came from a man aged 18 to 30 in good health. Sequencing input: naive CD4+ T cells sorted from blood. This sample's subset: CD45RA+ positively selected. The V call is TRBV2, the J call TRBJ2-7; D perhaps matches TRBD1 (7 bases). CDR3 in DNA: TGTGCCAGCAGTGCGGGGGACAGCGGGCCCTACGAGCAGTACTTC. This translates into CASSAGDSGPYEQYF.